The clone carrying this T cell receptor (beta chain) was seen more than once but under ten times. Via MiXCR, TCRdb re-called the 5' RACE reads, giving one row per CDR3 protein. This sample has 30,000 to 40,000 distinct CDR3 sequences, with around 7% found just once. The data belong to a study of early T cells in non-severe SARS-CoV-2 infection. Background on the study: Unsorted whole blood bulk RNA was sequenced, with unpaired chains.

CDR1 and CDR2 (germline): DFQATT, SNEGSKA (reference sequence). The CDR3 runs 12 residues. V trimming: 6 bases; J trimming: 10 bases; junction bases outside the gene matches: 9. The source was whole blood, collected at baseline. The source is an adult who was a healthcare worker with PCR-confirmed SARS-CoV-2 infection or an uninfected control (not recorded which). This chain connects TRBV20-1 to TRBJ1-1, with TRBD1 matching 9 bases. The CDR3 sequence: CSAREGTGRAFF. In nucleotides, the CDR3 is TGCAGTGCACGGGAGGGGACAGGGAGAGCTTTCTTT.